This passage covers 7 T cell receptor beta chains from one sample sequenced in a study of blood T cell repertoires in COVID-19. TCRdb's copy holds only in-frame clones and misses some; the assay was immunoSEQ multiplex PCR. The top ten clones hold roughly 2% of a sample with roughly 340,000 clones, about 90% of them seen once. Input material: PBMCs or T cells enriched from blood (not recorded which). The origin of the receptors is a man aged 35 to 55 in a cohort exposed to, infected with or recovered from COVID-19 (not recorded which).

The chain employs TRBV9 and TRBJ2-2; D not resolved. The germline V and J ends were trimmed by 3 bases and 6 bases, with 6 bases remaining between them. Germline CDR1 is SGDLS and CDR2 is YYNGEE. The CDR3 has 12 amino acids. In nucleotides, the CDR3 is TGTGCCAGCAGCGCCCTGTCCGGGGAGCTGTTTTTT. Translated, it gives CASSALSGELFF. Using reference TRBV9 and TRBJ2-2 for the parts outside the CDR3, the full variable domain is DSGVTQTPKHLITATGQRVTLRCSPRSGDLSVYWYQQSLDQGLQFLIQYYNGEERAKGNILERFSAQQFPDLHSELNLSSLELGDSALYFCASSALSGELFFGEGSRLTVL.

The chain is built from TRBV2 and TRBJ2-2; the D gene is possibly TRBD1 (6 bases). This CDR3 contains 14 residues. V was shortened by 7 bases and J by 1 base, with 10 bases between the two germline ends. Germline-derived CDR1 and CDR2 are SNHLY and FYNNEI. The CDR3 loop reads CASILTGNTGELFF. CDR3 coding DNA: TGTGCCAGCATTCTGACAGGGAACACCGGGGAGCTGTTTTTT.

The chain has TRBV29-1 and TRBJ1-2; 8 bases align to TRBD1. In germline, CDR1 is SQVTM, CDR2 ANQGSEA. With V trimmed by 5 bases and J by 6 bases, 5 bases remained unmatched. This CDR3 has 12 amino acids. CDR3 loop: CSVHRGIHGYTF. As DNA, the CDR3 is TGCAGCGTTCACAGGGGGATCCATGGCTACACCTTC.

V and J are TRBV19 and TRBJ1-4, with 10 bases matching TRBD1. J gave up 7 bases and V 9 bases, and 11 bases lay outside the gene matches. Germline V gives CDR1 LNHDA, CDR2 SQIVND (reference sequence). This CDR3 is 15 amino acids long. CDR3 coding DNA: TGTGCCAGCCACATCGGGACAGGGGTGGGTGAAAAACTGTTTTTT. Residues: CASHIGTGVGEKLFF.

This clone was observed a few times. The V gene is TRBV14, the J gene TRBJ2-1, with a tentative D call TRBD1 (5 bases). Germline CDR1 reads SGHDN; CDR2 reads FVKESK. The CDR3 runs 16 residues. V dropped 1 base and J dropped 2 bases, with 12 bases sitting between them. The CDR3 here is CASSQGPGLTYNEQFF. As DNA, the CDR3 is TGTGCCAGCAGCCAAGGCCCAGGGCTCACCTACAATGAGCAGTTCTTC.

This rearrangement joins TRBV29-1 to TRBJ2-2; 8 nucleotides align to TRBD1. Germline CDR1 reads SQVTM; CDR2 reads ANQGSEA. The CDR3 length is 14 residues. V lost 4 bases, J lost 0 bases, and 1 base stayed unmatched. Here the CDR3 reads CSVGGQANTGELFF. For the CDR3, the DNA is TGCAGCGTTGGGGGACAGGCGAACACCGGGGAGCTGTTTTTT.

The chain employs TRBV11-2 and TRBJ2-5, with D perhaps TRBD1 (5 bases). In germline, CDR1 is SGHAT, CDR2 FQNNGV. The CDR3 length is 14 residues. Trimming shortened V by 2 bases and J by 3 bases, and 10 bases separated the two germline ends. This CDR3 reads CASSLIQEKETQYF. The CDR3 region has the DNA TGTGCCAGCAGCTTAATACAGGAAAAAGAGACCCAGTACTTC.